At least ten counts were recorded for the clone carrying this TCR beta chain. Its antigen remains unknown. cDNA carried unique molecular identifiers, and a universal primer site was added by template switching. TCRdb called the 5' RACE reads again in MiXCR, with one record for every CDR3 protein. The sample holds around 680,000 distinct CDR3 sequences, about 9.4% seen once. The data derive from a study of identical twins. Whole-study findings and limits: Out-of-frame beta chain sequences displayed weaker excess sharing between twins.

V lost 5 bases to trimming and J lost 4 bases, with 5 bases between them. There are 12 residues in the CDR3. CDR1 MNHEY and CDR2 SVGEGT come from the germline V gene. Separately, the same data were catalogued under a study of yellow fever vaccine responses in identical twins.

This receptor was taken from a woman aged 18 to 35 in good health. The chain carries TRBV6-2 or TRBV6-3 and TRBJ2-2; D ambiguous. Source material: PBMCs. The CDR3 here is CASSVVTGELFF. The CDR3 DNA sequence: TGTGCCAGCAGTGTGGTCACCGGGGAGCTGTTTTTT.